The subject of this entry is one TCR beta chain. Its antigen is unknown. This CDR3 spans 16 amino acids. Germline values: CDR1 SGDLS, CDR2 YYNGEE. V lost 3 bases to trimming and J lost 0 bases, with 15 bases between them. This entry comes from a study of CD8+ T cells in alopecia areata. In each case, RNA was isolated and then reverse transcribed into cDNA as the sequencing template. The table came from immunoSEQ multiplex PCR; TCRdb's copy has only in-frame clones and leaves some out. The table includes some 30,000 clones, 62% detected once. Study-level results: Lesional scalp, especially alopecia totalis/universalis, showed higher clonality than normal scalp.

The V and J genes are TRBV9 and TRBJ1-2; perhaps TRBD1 as D (6 bases). Sequenced: NKG2D-high CD8+ T cells sorted from blood. This clonotype was obtained from a human donor with alopecia areata. CDR3 in DNA: TGTGCCAGCAGCGACCCCCGGGACACCCCTAACTATGGCTACACCTTC. Amino acid sequence: CASSDPRDTPNYGYTF. The variable domain in full, with the rest retrieved from reference TRBV9 and TRBJ1-2, is DSGVTQTPKHLITATGQRVTLRCSPRSGDLSVYWYQQSLDQGLQFLIQYYNGEERAKGNILERFSAQQFPDLHSELNLSSLELGDSALYFCASSDPRDTPNYGYTFGSGTRLTVV.